This T cell receptor (beta chain) was sequenced during a study of blood T cell repertoires in COVID-19. In the study overall: Samples of COVID-19 (acute and convalescent) were obtained from the United States, Italy and Spain. Sources were T cells, B-cell-depleted T cells, or PBMCs; the material itself was cDNA or gDNA.

Seattle participants joined during active infection and were tracked over time. Germline V CDR1 and CDR2: ENHRY, SYGVKD. The J segment lost 7 bases and the V segment lost 2 bases, leaving 7 bases of the junction unmatched. The CDR3 totals 16 residues. Authors' methods: Amplification of reference gene primers provided the estimated nucleated cell counts. Sequenced by immunoSEQ multiplex PCR; TCRdb stores in-frame clones only, minus some. Clonal size and the V and J genes are those of that table, whereas D and trimming came from the DNA. Of hundreds of thousands of clones listed, about nine tenths are singletons.

The chain uses TRBV10-3 and TRBJ2-1; TRBD2 matches at 11 bases. The sequence was obtained from a woman between 45 and 65 years old with COVID-19, enrolled during active disease. Sequencing was performed on peripheral blood. This CDR3 is CAISEASGRLVNEQFF. The CDR3 DNA reads TGTGCCATCAGTGAGGCTAGCGGGAGGTTAGTTAATGAGCAGTTCTTC.